The source of this TCR beta chain is a study of cytomegalovirus exposure and HLA in healthy donors. Study conclusions and caveats: Reportedly, a later analysis found an Asian-associated ancestry cluster had fewer N-insertions than the approximately 600-donor mean. The availability of immune exposure information extended only to CMV serostatus.

The study ran its PCR with 60 Vbeta and 13 Jbeta primers. Original handling: In a later analysis, of around 85 million unique beta chains, roughly 10 million appeared in at least two donors. Clones were sequenced by immunoSEQ multiplex PCR, and TCRdb holds only the in-frame ones, with some missing. That table supplies the V and J calls and clone size; D and trimming were determined from the DNA. Among about 140,000 clones listed, about 80% were seen once. V gave up 4 bases and J gave up 2 bases, with 8 bases separating them. CDR3 length: 13 amino acids. Germline V gives CDR1 LNHDA, CDR2 SQIVND (reference sequence). Turning to this clone: No antigen is known for it.

The source of this sequence is a woman aged 40 to 49 in good health and CMV-seronegative. Source material: PBMCs. V usage is TRBV19 and J usage is TRBJ1-1; TRBD1 might be the D (5 bases). The CDR3 reads CASSRGVNTEAFF. The CDR3 bases are TGTGCCAGTAGTAGGGGGGTCAACACTGAAGCTTTCTTT.